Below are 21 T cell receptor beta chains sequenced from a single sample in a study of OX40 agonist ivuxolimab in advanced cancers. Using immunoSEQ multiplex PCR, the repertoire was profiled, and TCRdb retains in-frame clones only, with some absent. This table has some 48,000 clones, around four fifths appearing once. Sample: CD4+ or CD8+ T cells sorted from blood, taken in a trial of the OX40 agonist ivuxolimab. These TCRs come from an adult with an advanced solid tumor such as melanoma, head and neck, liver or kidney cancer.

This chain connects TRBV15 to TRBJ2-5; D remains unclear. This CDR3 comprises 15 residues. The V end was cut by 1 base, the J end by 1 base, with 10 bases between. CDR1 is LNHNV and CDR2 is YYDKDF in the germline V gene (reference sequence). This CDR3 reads CATSRGVKSQETQYF. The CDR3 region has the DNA TGTGCCACCAGCAGAGGGGTCAAGAGCCAAGAGACCCAGTACTTC.

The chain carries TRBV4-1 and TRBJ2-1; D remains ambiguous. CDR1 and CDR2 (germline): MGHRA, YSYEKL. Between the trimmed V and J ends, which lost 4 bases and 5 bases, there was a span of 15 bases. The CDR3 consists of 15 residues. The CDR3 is CASSLATPSNNEQFF. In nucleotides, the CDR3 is TGCGCCAGCAGCCTTGCTACCCCTTCGAACAATGAGCAGTTCTTC.

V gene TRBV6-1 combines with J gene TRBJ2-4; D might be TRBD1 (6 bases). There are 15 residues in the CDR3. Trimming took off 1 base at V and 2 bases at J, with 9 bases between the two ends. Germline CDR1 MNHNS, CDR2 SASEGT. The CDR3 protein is CASSEVRGTKNIQYF. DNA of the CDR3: TGTGCCAGCAGTGAAGTGAGGGGGACCAAAAACATTCAGTACTTC.

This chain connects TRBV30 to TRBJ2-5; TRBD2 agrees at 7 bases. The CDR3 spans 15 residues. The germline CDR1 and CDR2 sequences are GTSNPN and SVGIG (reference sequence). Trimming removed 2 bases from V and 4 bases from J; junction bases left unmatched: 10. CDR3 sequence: CAWSLWVAGRETQYF. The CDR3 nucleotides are TGTGCCTGGAGTTTGTGGGTAGCGGGCCGAGAGACCCAGTACTTC.

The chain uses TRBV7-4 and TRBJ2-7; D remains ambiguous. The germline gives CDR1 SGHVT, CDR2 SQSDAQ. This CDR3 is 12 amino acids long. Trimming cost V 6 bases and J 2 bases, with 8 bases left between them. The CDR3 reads CASRHSPYEQYF. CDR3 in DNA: TGTGCCAGCAGACACAGTCCCTACGAGCAGTACTTC.

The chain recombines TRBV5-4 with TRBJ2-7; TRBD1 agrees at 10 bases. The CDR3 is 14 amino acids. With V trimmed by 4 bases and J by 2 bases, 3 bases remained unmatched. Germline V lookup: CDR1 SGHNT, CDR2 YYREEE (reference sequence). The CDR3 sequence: CASSPGQGAYEQYF. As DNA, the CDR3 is TGTGCCAGCAGCCCCGGACAGGGGGCCTACGAGCAGTACTTC.

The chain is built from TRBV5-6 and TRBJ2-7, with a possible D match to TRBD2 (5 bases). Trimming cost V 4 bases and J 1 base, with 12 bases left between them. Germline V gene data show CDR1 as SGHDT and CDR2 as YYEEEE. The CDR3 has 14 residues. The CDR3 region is CASSGEYPSYEQYF. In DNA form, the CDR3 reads TGTGCCAGCAGCGGGGAGTACCCTTCCTACGAGCAGTACTTC.

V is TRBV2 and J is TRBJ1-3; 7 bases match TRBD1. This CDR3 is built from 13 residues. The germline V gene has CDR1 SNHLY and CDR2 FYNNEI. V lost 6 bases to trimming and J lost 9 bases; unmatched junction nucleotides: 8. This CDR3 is CASRPGTAATIYF. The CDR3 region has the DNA TGTGCCAGCAGACCCGGGACAGCGGCCACCATATATTTT.

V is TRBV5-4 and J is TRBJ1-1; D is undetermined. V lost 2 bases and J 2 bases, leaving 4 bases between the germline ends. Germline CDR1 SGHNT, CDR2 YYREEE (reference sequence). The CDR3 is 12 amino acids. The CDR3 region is CASSFGNTEAFF. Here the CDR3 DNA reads TGTGCCAGCAGCTTCGGTAACACTGAAGCTTTCTTT.

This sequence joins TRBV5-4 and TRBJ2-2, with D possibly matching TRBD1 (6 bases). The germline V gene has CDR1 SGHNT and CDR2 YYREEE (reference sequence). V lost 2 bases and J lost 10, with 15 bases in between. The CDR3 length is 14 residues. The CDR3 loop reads CASSFTTGSAELFF. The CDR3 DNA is TGTGCCAGCAGCTTTACCACAGGGTCGGCGGAGCTGTTTTTT. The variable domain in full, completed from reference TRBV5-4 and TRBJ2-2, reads ETGVTQSPTHLIKTRGQQVTLRCSSQSGHNTVSWYQQALGQGPQFIFQYYREEENGRGNFPPRFSGLQFPNYSSELNVNALELDDSALYLCASSFTTGSAELFFGEGSRLTVL.

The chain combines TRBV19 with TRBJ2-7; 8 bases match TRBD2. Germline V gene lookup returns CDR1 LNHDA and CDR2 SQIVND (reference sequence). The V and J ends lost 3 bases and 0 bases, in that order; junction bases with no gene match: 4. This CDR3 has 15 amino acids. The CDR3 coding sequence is TGTGCCAGTAGTATGGTAGCGGGAAGCTCCTACGAGCAGTACTTC. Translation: CASSMVAGSSYEQYF.

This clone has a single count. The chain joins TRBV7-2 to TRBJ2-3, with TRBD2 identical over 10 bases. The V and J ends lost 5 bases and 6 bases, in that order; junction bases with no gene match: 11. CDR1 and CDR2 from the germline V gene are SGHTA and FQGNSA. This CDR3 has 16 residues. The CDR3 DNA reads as TGTGCCAGCAGCCATTTACTAGCGGGAATAACTGATACGCAGTATTTT. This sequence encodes CASSHLLAGITDTQYF.

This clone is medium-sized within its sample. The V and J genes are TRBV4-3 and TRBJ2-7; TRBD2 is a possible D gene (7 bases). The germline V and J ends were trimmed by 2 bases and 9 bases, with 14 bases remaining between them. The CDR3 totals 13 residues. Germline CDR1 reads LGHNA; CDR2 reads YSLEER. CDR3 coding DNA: TGCGCCAGCAGCCAAAATAGGGGGGAGGGGCAGTACTTC. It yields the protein CASSQNRGEGQYF.

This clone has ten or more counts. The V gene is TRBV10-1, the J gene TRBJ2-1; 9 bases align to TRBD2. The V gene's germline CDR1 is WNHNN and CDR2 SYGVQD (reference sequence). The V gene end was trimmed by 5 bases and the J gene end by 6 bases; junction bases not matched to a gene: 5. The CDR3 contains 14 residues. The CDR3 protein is CASSLAGDSNEQFF. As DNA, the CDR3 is TGCGCCAGCAGTTTAGCGGGGGATTCCAATGAGCAGTTCTTC.

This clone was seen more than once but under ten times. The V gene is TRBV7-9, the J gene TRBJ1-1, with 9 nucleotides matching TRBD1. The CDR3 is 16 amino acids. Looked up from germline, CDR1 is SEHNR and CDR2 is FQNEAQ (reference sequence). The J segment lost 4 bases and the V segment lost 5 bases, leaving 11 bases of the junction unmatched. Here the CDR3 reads CASSPGTGRMITEAFF. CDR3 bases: TGTGCCAGCAGCCCTGGGACAGGGAGAATGATCACTGAAGCTTTCTTT.

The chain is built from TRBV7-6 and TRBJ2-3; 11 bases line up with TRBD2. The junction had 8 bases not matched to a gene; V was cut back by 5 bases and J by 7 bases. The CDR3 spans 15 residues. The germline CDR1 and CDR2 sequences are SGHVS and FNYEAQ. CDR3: CASSLSGRAFHTQYF. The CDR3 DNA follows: TGTGCCAGCAGCCTTAGCGGGAGGGCCTTTCATACGCAGTATTTT.

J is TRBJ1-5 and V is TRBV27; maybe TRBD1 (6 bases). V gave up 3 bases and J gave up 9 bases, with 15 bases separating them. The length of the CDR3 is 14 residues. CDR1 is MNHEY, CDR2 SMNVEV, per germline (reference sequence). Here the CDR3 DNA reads TGTGCCAGCAGTTTGGGGGGCAGTCCCTTGCCCCAGCATTTT. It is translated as CASSLGGSPLPQHF.

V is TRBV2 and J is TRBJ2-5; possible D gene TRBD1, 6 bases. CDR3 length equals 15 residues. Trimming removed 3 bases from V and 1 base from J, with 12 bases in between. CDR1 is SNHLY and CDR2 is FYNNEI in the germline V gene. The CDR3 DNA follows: TGTGCCAGCAGTGATGTGGGCAGGGGCCAAGAGACCCAGTACTTC. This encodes CASSDVGRGQETQYF.

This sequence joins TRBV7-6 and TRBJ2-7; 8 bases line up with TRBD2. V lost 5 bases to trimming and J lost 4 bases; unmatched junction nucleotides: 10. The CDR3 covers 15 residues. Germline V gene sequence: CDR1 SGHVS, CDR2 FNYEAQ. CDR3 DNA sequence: TGTGCCAGCAGCCACCCCGGGACTAGAGAGTACGAGCAGTACTTC. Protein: CASSHPGTREYEQYF.

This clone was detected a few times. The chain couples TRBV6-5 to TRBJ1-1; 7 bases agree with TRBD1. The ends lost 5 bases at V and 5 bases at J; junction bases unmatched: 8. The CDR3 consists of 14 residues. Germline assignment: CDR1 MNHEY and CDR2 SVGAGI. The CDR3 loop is CASSQFTGATEAFF. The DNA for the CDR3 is TGTGCCAGCAGTCAATTCACAGGGGCTACTGAAGCTTTCTTT.

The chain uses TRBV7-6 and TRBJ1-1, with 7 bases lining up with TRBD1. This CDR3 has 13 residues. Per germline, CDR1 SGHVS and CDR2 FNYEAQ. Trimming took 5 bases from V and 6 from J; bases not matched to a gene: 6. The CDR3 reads CASSPPGTAEAFF. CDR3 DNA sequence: TGTGCCAGCAGCCCCCCCGGGACAGCTGAAGCTTTCTTT.